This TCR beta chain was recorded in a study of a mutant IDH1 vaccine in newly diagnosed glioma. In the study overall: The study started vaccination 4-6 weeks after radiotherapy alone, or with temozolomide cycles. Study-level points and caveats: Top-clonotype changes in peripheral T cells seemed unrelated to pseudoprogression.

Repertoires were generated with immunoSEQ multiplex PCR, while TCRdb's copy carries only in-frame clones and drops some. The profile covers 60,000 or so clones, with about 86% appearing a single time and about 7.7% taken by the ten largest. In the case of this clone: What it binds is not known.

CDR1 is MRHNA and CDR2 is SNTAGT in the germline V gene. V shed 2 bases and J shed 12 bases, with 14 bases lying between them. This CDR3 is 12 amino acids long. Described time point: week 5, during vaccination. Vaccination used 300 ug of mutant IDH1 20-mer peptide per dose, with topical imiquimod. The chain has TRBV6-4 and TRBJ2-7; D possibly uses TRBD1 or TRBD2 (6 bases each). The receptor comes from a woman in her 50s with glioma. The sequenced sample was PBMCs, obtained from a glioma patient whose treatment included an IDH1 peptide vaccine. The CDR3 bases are TGTGCCAGCAGTGACGTGGGGGGCCCTACGTACTTC. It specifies CASSDVGGPTYF.